This T cell receptor (beta chain) was observed in a study of spatial heterogeneity in lung cancer. On the study more broadly: Strong correlation was found between tumor-region TCR transcript counts and a T cell module score from matched bulk RNA-seq. Within raw reads, each unique TCR and UMI combination appeared on average more than ten times.

Time point described: sample taken at primary tumor resection. Unsorted whole RNA from tumor, nontumor lung or frozen PBMC underwent sequencing. Trimming shortened V by 7 bases and J by 7 bases, and 17 bases separated the two germline ends. There are 14 residues in the CDR3. Germline V gene sequence: CDR1 MNHEY, CDR2 SVGEGT. Study-wide findings and caveats: For expanded intratumoral alpha and beta TCRs, counts tracked tumor mutation counts. Nonsynonymous mutation counts, ubiquitous and regional, were tracked by the respective counts of ubiquitous and regional expanded TCRs.

This clonotype was observed many times. Its antigen is undetermined. Because this beta chain is a stray read in a library intended to capture alpha chains, its abundance should not be given much weight. Using its own MiXCR run on the 5' RACE reads, TCRdb lists one record per CDR3 protein. The data show approximately 15,000 distinct CDR3 sequences, with approximately 4.5% seen just once and 18% held by the top ten. The sequence came from a female donor with early-stage non-small cell lung cancer. This specimen was lung tumor tissue, taken at surgery. The V gene is TRBV6-2 or TRBV6-3, the J gene TRBJ1-5; D possibly corresponds to TRBD1 (5 bases). CDR3 nucleotides: TGTGCCAGCAACCAACCCAGGTGGGGCCAGCCCCAGCATTTT. This translates into CASNQPRWGQPQHF.